This T cell receptor (beta chain) is drawn from a study of T cells in Graves' hyperthyroidism and ophthalmopathy. Overall study findings and caveats: Blood also held most thyroid clonotypes expanded beyond 0.001.

As for this clonotype: Its antigen is not identified.

CDR1 is SGHDT and CDR2 is YYEEEE in the germline V gene. The V gene end was trimmed by 3 bases and the J gene end by 5 bases; junction bases not matched to a gene: 9. The CDR3 consists of 16 residues. The source material, RNA transcripts, was used to amplify TCR beta CDR3 regions. First-round RT-PCR targeting the TCR CDR3 was performed with the HTBI primer set. MiXCR, run by TCRdb on the multiplex PCR reads, gives a single entry per CDR3 protein. The sample contains roughly 700,000 distinct CDR3 sequences, 17% of which appear only once. Hyperthyroidism patients were newly diagnosed, had disease duration under 2 months, and were aged 18 to 65 years. Each diagnosis was grounded in clinical symptoms, serum thyroxine and TRAb, thyroid ultrasound, and orbital computed tomography.

The sequenced material came from blood. V usage is TRBV5-6 and J usage is TRBJ2-1; 9 positions match TRBD2. This TCR derives from a man aged 45 to 65 with Graves' hyperthyroidism. CDR3 nucleotides: TGTGCCAGCAGCTCGGTTGGACTAGCGCACCACAATGAGCAGTTCTTC. Its translation is CASSSVGLAHHNEQFF.